Below are 15 T cell receptor beta chains sequenced from a single sample in a study of blood T cell repertoires in COVID-19. TCRdb's table, derived via immunoSEQ multiplex PCR, lists solely in-frame clones and lacks some. The table shows about 220,000 clones, with roughly 84% occurring only once. The material sequenced was peripheral blood. Receptors were obtained from a man between 40 and 49 years old with active or convalescent COVID-19.

The chain is built from TRBV19 and TRBJ1-5; D gene unclear. Trimming pared 3 bases from V and 0 bases from J, leaving 6 bases between. Germline assignment: CDR1 LNHDA and CDR2 SQIVND (reference sequence). This CDR3 region has 14 residues. Here the CDR3 reads CASSIANSNQPQHF. The CDR3 DNA sequence: TGTGCCAGTAGTATCGCGAATAGCAATCAGCCCCAGCATTTT. Filled out from reference TRBV19 and TRBJ1-5, the complete variable domain reads DGGITQSPKYLFRKEGQNVTLSCEQNLNHDAMYWYRQDPGQGLRLIYYSQIVNDFQKGDIAEGYSVSREKKESFPLTVTSAQKNPTAFYLCASSIANSNQPQHFGDGTRLSIL.

This clone appeared a few times. This chain joins TRBV6-5 and TRBJ2-2; D call uncertain. Looked up from germline, CDR1 is MNHEY and CDR2 is SVGAGI. The CDR3 runs to 15 residues. V lost 1 base and J 4 bases, leaving 10 bases between the germline ends. The CDR3 DNA sequence: TGTGCCAGCAGTTACTTAAGCGCAAGCACCGGGGAGCTGTTTTTT. Protein sequence: CASSYLSASTGELFF.

The J gene is TRBJ2-4, the V gene TRBV5-6; D possibly corresponds to TRBD2 (5 bases). The CDR3 has 15 residues. V was shortened by 3 bases and J by 6 bases, with 16 bases between the two germline ends. CDR1 is SGHDT, CDR2 YYEEEE, per germline. CDR3: CASSSLGSSVNIQYF. The CDR3 nucleotides read TGTGCCAGCAGCTCCCTTGGGAGTAGTGTAAACATTCAGTACTTC.

This clone was counted once. The V call is TRBV24-1, the J call TRBJ1-5; D gene unclear. The V end lost 5 bases, the J end lost 0 bases, and 7 bases lay between the germline ends. This CDR3 spans 14 amino acids. CDR1 KGHDR and CDR2 SFDVKD come from the germline V gene. The CDR3 protein is CATSGGYSNQPQHF. CDR3 nucleotides: TGTGCCACCAGTGGAGGTTATAGCAATCAGCCCCAGCATTTT.

This clone was recorded only once. The rearrangement uses TRBV28 and TRBJ2-3; 9 nucleotides line up with TRBD2. Germline V CDR1 and CDR2: MDHEN, SYDVKM. The V segment lost 3 bases and the J segment 5 bases; nucleotides outside the gene matches: 9. CDR3 length: 16 amino acids. The CDR3 bases are TGTGCCAGCAGTTTTTCTCCTAGCGGGGAAGGAGATACGCAGTATTTT. It translates to CASSFSPSGEGDTQYF.

CDR3 bases: TGTGCCAGTAGTATAGGAGGTGGAGGGATGGAAGCTTTCTTT. It yields the protein CASSIGGGGMEAFF. This rearrangement joins TRBV19 to TRBJ1-1; D is undetermined. Germline V gives CDR1 LNHDA, CDR2 SQIVND (reference sequence). Trimming removed 1 base at V and 8 bases at J, with 14 bases between. There are 14 residues in the CDR3.

The chain has TRBV11-2 and TRBJ1-1; TRBD1 matches at 7 bases. CDR3 size: 15 residues. Germline V CDR1 and CDR2: SGHAT, FQNNGV. V was pared by 6 bases and J by 5 bases, with 12 bases of the junction left unmatched. The CDR3 region is CASSSSQGIWTEAFF. The CDR3 DNA is TGTGCCAGCAGTTCCTCACAGGGGATATGGACTGAAGCTTTCTTT.

This clone is a singleton in its sample. The genes are TRBV10-3 and TRBJ1-2; 9 nucleotides agree with TRBD1. This CDR3 spans 17 amino acids. Germline V gene data show CDR1 as ENHRY and CDR2 as SYGVKD. V lost 7 bases to trimming and J lost 4 bases; unmatched junction nucleotides: 16. The chain's CDR3 is CAINGWADGTGTYGYTF. CDR3 DNA sequence: TGTGCCATCAACGGCTGGGCCGACGGGACAGGGACCTATGGCTACACCTTC.

The chain couples TRBV5-1 to TRBJ1-4; D not resolved. The germline V gene encodes CDR1 SGHRS and CDR2 YFSETQ. V was clipped by 0 bases and J by 3 bases, with 9 bases between them. The CDR3 runs 15 residues. The CDR3 loop is CASSLDTAPNEKLFF. CDR3 sequence (DNA): TGCGCCAGCAGCTTGGACACAGCACCTAATGAAAAACTGTTTTTT.

This clone was picked up a small number of times. V gene TRBV3-1 (or the pseudogene TRBV3-2) combines with J gene TRBJ1-3, with D uncertain. V lost 5 bases and J 4 bases, leaving 6 bases between the germline ends. The CDR3 runs to 12 residues. Per the germline V gene, CDR1 is LGHDT and CDR2 is YNNKEL (reference sequence). The CDR3 nucleotides read TGTGCCAGCAGCTTGAGCGGAAACACCATATATTTT. Protein product: CASSLSGNTIYF.

This clone was found once. The rearrangement joins TRBV27 to TRBJ1-1; D not certain. Trimming took off 0 bases at V and 5 bases at J, with 10 bases between the two ends. Germline V lookup: CDR1 MNHEY, CDR2 SMNVEV (reference sequence). The CDR3 has 14 amino acids. DNA for the CDR3: TGTGCCAGCAGTTTATCCGGGGTACTGACTGAAGCTTTCTTT. Translation gives CASSLSGVLTEAFF.

The rearrangement uses TRBV28 and TRBJ2-5, with 10 nucleotides matching TRBD2. V lost 6 bases to trimming and J lost 5 bases; unmatched junction nucleotides: 9. CDR1 and CDR2 (germline): MDHEN, SYDVKM. The CDR3 runs 15 residues. CDR3 sequence (DNA): TGTGCCAGCAGGCCAGCTAGCGGGGGCAGGGAGACCCAGTACTTC. The encoded protein is CASRPASGGRETQYF.

This chain uses TRBV5-6 with TRBJ2-1, with TRBD2 as a possible D gene (6 bases). Trimming shortened V by 0 bases and J by 1 base, and 8 bases separated the two germline ends. Germline V gives CDR1 SGHDT, CDR2 YYEEEE. The CDR3 is 15 residues long. In DNA form, the CDR3 reads TGTGCCAGCAGCTTGGCCAGCGGGTCCTACAATGAGCAGTTCTTC. Residues: CASSLASGSYNEQFF.

The V and J genes are TRBV18 and TRBJ2-1; TRBD2 is a possible D gene (5 bases). V lost 3 bases and J 4 bases, leaving 13 bases between the germline ends. In germline, CDR1 is KGHSH, CDR2 LQKENI. CDR3 length: 15 residues. CDR3 amino acids: CASSPRASSYNEQFF. The CDR3 DNA follows: TGTGCCAGCTCACCGAGGGCTTCTAGTTACAATGAGCAGTTCTTC.

V and J are TRBV15 and TRBJ1-4; D might be TRBD1 (5 bases). Germline CDR1 and CDR2: LNHNV and YYDKDF (reference sequence). The CDR3 is 14 amino acids. Deletions cut 5 bases from V and 4 bases from J, with 11 bases between. The CDR3 loop is CATSWTSRNEKLFF. The CDR3 DNA follows: TGTGCCACCAGCTGGACATCCCGTAATGAAAAACTGTTTTTT.